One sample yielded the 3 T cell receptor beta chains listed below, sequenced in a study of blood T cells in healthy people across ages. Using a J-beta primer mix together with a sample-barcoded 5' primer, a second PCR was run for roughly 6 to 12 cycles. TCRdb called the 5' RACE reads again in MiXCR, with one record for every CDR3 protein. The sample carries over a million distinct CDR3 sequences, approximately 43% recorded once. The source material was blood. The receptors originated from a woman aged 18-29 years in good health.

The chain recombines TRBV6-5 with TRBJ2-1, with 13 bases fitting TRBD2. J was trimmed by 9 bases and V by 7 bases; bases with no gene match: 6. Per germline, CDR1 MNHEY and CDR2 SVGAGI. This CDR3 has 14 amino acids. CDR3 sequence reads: CASKRTSGRGEQFF. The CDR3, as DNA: TGTGCCAGCAAAAGAACTAGCGGGAGGGGTGAGCAGTTCTTC.

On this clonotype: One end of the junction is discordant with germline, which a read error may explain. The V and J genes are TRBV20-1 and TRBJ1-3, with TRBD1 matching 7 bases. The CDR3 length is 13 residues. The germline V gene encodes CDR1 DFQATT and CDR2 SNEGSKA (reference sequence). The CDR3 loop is CSARQGSGNTVYF. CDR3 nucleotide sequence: TGCAGTGCACGACAGGGTTCCGGAAACACCGTATATTTT.

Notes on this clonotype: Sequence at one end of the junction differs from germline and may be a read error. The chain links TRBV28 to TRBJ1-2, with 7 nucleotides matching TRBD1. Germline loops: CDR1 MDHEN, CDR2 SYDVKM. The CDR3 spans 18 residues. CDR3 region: CASSFTENPGQSNYGHTF. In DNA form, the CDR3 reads TGTGCCAGCAGTTTCACCGAAAACCCGGGACAGTCTAACTATGGCCACACCTTC.